This TCR beta chain emerged from a study of shared clonotypes between healthy human individuals. Background on the study: A few men and a couple of women, aged 18 to 49, were donors. General study results and limits: The expectation was that sequencing depth would affect clonotype sharing among donors.

The CDR3 sequence is 14 residues long. Germline V gene data show CDR1 as SGHTA and CDR2 as FQGNSA. Between the trimmed V and J ends, which lost 4 bases and 0 bases, there was a span of 6 bases. Here immunoSEQ multiplex PCR was the method, and the copy in TCRdb shows in-frame clones only, minus some. The table lists 2 million to 2.5 million clones, approximately 94% of them singletons. In regard to this clone: The antigen remains undetermined.

The chain has TRBV7-2 and TRBJ1-4, with D unresolved. Sequenced input: naive CD4+ T cells from PBMCs. Subset defined: CD45RA+ positively selected. The source of this sequence is a man aged 18 to 35 in good health. Some clones in this sample may be carry-over from other donors' samples. The CDR3 here is CASSSRATNEKLFF. CDR3 coding DNA: TGTGCCAGCAGCTCCCGAGCAACTAATGAAAAACTGTTTTTT.